This entry features one T cell receptor (beta chain) sequence. The record originates from a study of molecular identifiers for immune sequencing clone quantification. The CDR3 totals 14 residues. Trimming left V 5 bases short and J 4 bases short, with 12 bases between. Per germline, CDR1 MNHEY and CDR2 SMNVEV (reference sequence). Naive CD8 library inputs spanned roughly 17,000 to 1,100,000 sorted cells and 10%, 30% or 50% RNA. Sorted naive CD8 T cells were those defined as CD8+CD4-CCR7+CD45RA+. Previously reported methods and listed TCR primers produced the bulk TCR libraries. MiXCR was run by TCRdb on the PCR reads, yielding one entry per CDR3 protein. The sample lists 90,000 or so distinct CDR3 sequences; approximately 23% were seen once.

The source of this sequence is a human donor in good health. Some libraries in this study had Jurkat cell RNA spiked in. The sample was naive CD8+ T cells from blood, with Jurkat cell RNA spiked in. Described subset: FACS-sorted CD8+CD4-CCR7+CD45RA+ naive T cells. This chain uses TRBV27 with TRBJ1-5, with TRBD1 as a possible D gene (6 bases). This CDR3 is CASSEHRVNQPQHF. The CDR3 region has the DNA TGTGCCAGCAGTGAGCACAGGGTTAATCAGCCCCAGCATTTT.